This record concerns one TCR beta chain sequence. The antigen is not known. This record belongs to a study of radiotherapy plus CTLA-4 blockade in lung cancer. Study overall: An objective response was seen in 18% of patients, and disease control in around 31%.

The CDR3 is made up of 14 amino acids. V was trimmed by 4 bases and J by 4 bases, leaving 14 bases between them. Germline CDR1 SGHRS, CDR2 YFSETQ. Produced via immunoSEQ multiplex PCR; TCRdb's table is partial and in-frame only. The sample contains 25,000 to 40,000 clones, under 85% of which appear only once. Study conclusions and caveats: In blood, tumor-derived TCR clones expanded after radiotherapy plus ipilimumab.

Sequencing was performed on peripheral blood, taken from a patient treated with radiotherapy plus ipilimumab. This chain uses TRBV5-1 with TRBJ1-1; a weak D match, TRBD1 (6 bases). The clonotype comes from a human donor with non-small cell lung cancer whose response to radiotherapy plus ipilimumab could not be evaluated. The chain's CDR3 is CASSPTVGGTEAFF. CDR3 DNA sequence: TGCGCCAGCAGCCCCACCGTAGGGGGCACTGAAGCTTTCTTT.